The 3 T cell receptor beta chains below come from one sample, sequenced in a study of T cell responses to AZD1222 COVID-19 vaccine listed by TCRdb under 2021. What the time point label conveys for this sample: baseline before first vaccination. The library was built by means of the immunoSEQ multiplex PCR assay. What TCRdb holds here is the immuneACCESS table cut down to in-frame rearrangements. Part of the clones is not present; checked against another copy, under half of the missing clones reflect an unresolved V gene, and the others are unexplained. The sample records roughly 160,000 clones, roughly 92% of which are singletons. Clones ranked in the top ten supply around 1.6% of the sample. The specimen was peripheral blood, collected on day 0 of AZD1222 vaccination. The receptor source for this set is an adult in good health.

The chain employs TRBV11-2 and TRBJ1-3, with D uncertain. Germline V gene sequence: CDR1 SGHAT, CDR2 FQNNGV. V was clipped by 3 bases and J by 0 bases, with 6 bases between them. The CDR3 sequence is 14 residues long. The CDR3: CASSFSDSGNTIYF. CDR3 DNA sequence: TGTGCCAGCAGCTTCTCGGACTCTGGAAACACCATATATTTT.

The J gene is TRBJ1-1, the V gene TRBV6-5, with D unresolved. The V gene lost 0 bases and the J gene lost 1 base, with 6 bases spanning the gap. CDR1 is MNHEY, CDR2 SVGAGI, per germline. This CDR3 has 14 residues. CDR3 DNA sequence: TGTGCCAGCAGTTACTCGAGGCAGAACACTGAAGCTTTCTTT. This encodes CASSYSRQNTEAFF.

The rearrangement joins TRBV3-1 (or the pseudogene TRBV3-2) to TRBJ1-1; possibly TRBD1 for D (5 bases). Trimming stripped 1 base from V and 4 bases from J, with 13 bases between. Germline V CDR1 and CDR2: LGHDT, YNNKEL (reference sequence). The CDR3 covers 15 residues. This chain's CDR3 is CASSQGVLGGTEAFF. DNA of the CDR3: TGTGCCAGCAGCCAAGGGGTTCTGGGGGGCACTGAAGCTTTCTTT.